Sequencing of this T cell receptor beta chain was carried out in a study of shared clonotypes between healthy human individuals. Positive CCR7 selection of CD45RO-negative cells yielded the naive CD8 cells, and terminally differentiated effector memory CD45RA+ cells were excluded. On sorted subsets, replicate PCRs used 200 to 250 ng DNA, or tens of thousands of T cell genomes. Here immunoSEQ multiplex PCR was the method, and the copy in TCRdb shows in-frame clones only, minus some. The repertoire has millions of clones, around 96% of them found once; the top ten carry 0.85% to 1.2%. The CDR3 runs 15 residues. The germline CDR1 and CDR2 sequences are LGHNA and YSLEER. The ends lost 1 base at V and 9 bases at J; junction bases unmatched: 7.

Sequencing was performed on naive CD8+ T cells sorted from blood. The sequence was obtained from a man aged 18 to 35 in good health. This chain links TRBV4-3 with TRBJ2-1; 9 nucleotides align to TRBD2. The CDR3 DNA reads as TGCGCCAGCAGCCAAGCTTATAGCGGGAGACGTGAGCAGTTCTTC. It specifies CASSQAYSGRREQFF.